The 23 T cell receptor beta chains presented below share a single source sample, sequenced in a study of beta chain features in type 1 diabetes. The authors reverse transcribed all of the isolated RNA, so sequencing captured expressed TCRB transcripts. Measured with immunoSEQ multiplex PCR; TCRdb has only the in-frame clones, and not every one. The sample includes around 340,000 clones, less than 20% of them seen just once. The sample was naive CD4+ T cells from blood. These receptors originate from a woman aged 18-30 years in good health.

The gene calls are TRBV29-1 and TRBJ2-1; 13 bases line up with TRBD2. This CDR3 region has 12 residues. V gave up 7 bases and J gave up 9 bases; unmatched junction bases: 3. CDR1 is SQVTM and CDR2 is ANQGSEA in the germline V gene. The CDR3 loop reads CSGGLAGAEQFF. CDR3 DNA sequence: TGCAGCGGTGGACTAGCGGGGGCTGAGCAGTTCTTC.

There are a few counts of this clone. The chain couples TRBV18 to TRBJ1-4; 7 bases fit TRBD1. Germline CDR1 is KGHSH and CDR2 is LQKENI. V lost 3 bases to trimming and J lost 8 bases; unmatched junction nucleotides: 3. The CDR3 totals 13 residues. The CDR3 DNA is TGTGCCAGCTCACCTGACAGGGAGGAAAAACTGTTTTTT. Its protein product is CASSPDREEKLFF.

The chain couples TRBV19 to TRBJ2-1; a weak D match, TRBD1 (6 bases). V dropped 3 bases and J dropped 7 bases, with 10 bases sitting between them. Looked up from germline, CDR1 is LNHDA and CDR2 is SQIVND (reference sequence). The CDR3 length is 13 residues. The CDR3 protein is CASSMNRANEQFF. Written as DNA, the CDR3 is TGTGCCAGTAGTATGAACAGGGCGAATGAGCAGTTCTTC.

This clone came up a few times. The CDR3 loop reads CASRVGREKNEQFF. CDR3 DNA sequence: TGTGCCAGCAGGGTGGGGCGGGAGAAGAATGAGCAGTTCTTC. V is TRBV7-9 and J is TRBJ2-1; 7 bases match TRBD2. From germline, CDR1 is SEHNR and CDR2 FQNEAQ (reference sequence). This CDR3 is built from 14 residues. V shed 6 bases and J 7 bases; nucleotides not matched to a gene: 9.

This clone was observed a handful of times. The genes are TRBV28 and TRBJ1-2, with TRBD1 matching 11 bases. Losses at the gene ends were 5 bases for V and 2 bases for J; bases not matched to a gene: 1. This CDR3 has 14 amino acids. Germline CDR1 is MDHEN and CDR2 is SYDVKM. In DNA, the CDR3 is TGTGCCAGCAGTGGGACAGGGGGGAACTATGGCTACACCTTC. Translating gives CASSGTGGNYGYTF.

This clone was observed a handful of times. This chain connects TRBV6-6 to TRBJ2-7; 8 bases match TRBD2. Looked up from germline, CDR1 is MNHNY and CDR2 is SVGAGI (reference sequence). This CDR3 is 13 amino acids long. V dropped 8 bases and J dropped 4; count of bases not matched to a gene: 7. The CDR3: CASCSGRGYEQYF. The CDR3 bases are TGTGCCAGCTGCAGCGGGAGAGGGTACGAGCAGTACTTC.

The chain links TRBV5-1 to TRBJ1-4; D not certain. The CDR3 is made up of 14 amino acids. CDR1 and CDR2 (germline): SGHRS, YFSETQ. The germline V and J ends were trimmed by 2 bases and 3 bases, with 8 bases remaining between them. The CDR3 protein is CASSFLSANEKLFF. CDR3 DNA sequence: TGCGCCAGCAGCTTTCTCTCGGCTAATGAAAAACTGTTTTTT.

The J gene is TRBJ2-3, the V gene TRBV6-5, with 7 bases aligning to TRBD2. The CDR3 loop spans 14 amino acids. V shed 4 bases and J 2 bases; nucleotides not matched to a gene: 3. Germline V gives CDR1 MNHEY, CDR2 SVGAGI. CDR3 residues: CASSSGLSTDTQYF. The CDR3 nucleotides are TGTGCCAGCAGTTCGGGACTATCCACAGATACGCAGTATTTT.

The chain couples TRBV7-2 to TRBJ2-5, with 10 bases matching TRBD2. J gave up 5 bases and V 4 bases, and 7 bases lay outside the gene matches. Germline-derived CDR1 and CDR2 are SGHTA and FQGNSA. There are 15 residues in the CDR3. This chain's CDR3 is CASSSQGLARETQYF. The DNA of the CDR3 is TGTGCCAGCAGCTCCCAGGGACTAGCGAGGGAGACCCAGTACTTC.

This clone was counted between two and nine times. This rearrangement joins TRBV30 to TRBJ1-5; a possible D gene is TRBD1 (5 bases). This CDR3 is 15 amino acids long. The V gene's germline CDR1 is GTSNPN and CDR2 SVGIG (reference sequence). V lost 0 bases, J lost 9 bases, and 18 bases lay in between. The CDR3 region has the DNA TGTGCCTGGAGTGTACCGGGCAGGGTGACCCGGCCCCAGCATTTT. Translation: CAWSVPGRVTRPQHF.

This clone was seen a handful of times. This rearrangement joins TRBV19 to TRBJ2-3; 9 bases are a match to TRBD2. Germline-derived CDR1 and CDR2 are LNHDA and SQIVND (reference sequence). The CDR3 sequence is 15 residues long. Germline trimming cut 2 bases from V and 4 bases from J; bases unmatched to any gene: 4. DNA of the CDR3: TGTGCCAGTAGTATATATAGCGGGAGCGCAGATACGCAGTATTTT. Its translation: CASSIYSGSADTQYF.

The chain has TRBV5-1 and TRBJ2-3, with TRBD2 as a possible D gene (6 bases). CDR1 and CDR2 (germline): SGHRS, YFSETQ. This CDR3 comprises 13 residues. The V end was cut by 6 bases, the J end by 1 base, with 9 bases between. The CDR3 loop is CASNTGGTDTQYF. CDR3 bases: TGCGCCAGCAATACGGGGGGCACAGATACGCAGTATTTT.

This clone was seen more than once but under ten times. V is TRBV7-9 and J is TRBJ2-5; 10 bases are a match to TRBD1. Per germline, CDR1 SEHNR and CDR2 FQNEAQ (reference sequence). The CDR3 consists of 16 residues. Trimming at V came to 2 bases and at J to 4 bases, leaving 7 bases not matched to a gene. The CDR3 nucleotides read TGTGCCAGCAGCTTAATGGAGACAGGGGGCGGAGAGACCCAGTACTTC. Amino acid sequence: CASSLMETGGGETQYF.

The chain has TRBV5-6 and TRBJ2-3; TRBD2 matches at 13 bases. After removal of 4 bases from V and 6 bases from J, the junction contained 5 bases not matched to a gene. Per germline, CDR1 SGHDT and CDR2 YYEEEE. The CDR3 is made up of 15 amino acids. The CDR3 DNA reads TGTGCCAGCAGCCGGGGACTAGCGGGGATGGATACGCAGTATTTT. Translated, it gives CASSRGLAGMDTQYF.

This clone showed up just a few times. V gene TRBV7-2 combines with J gene TRBJ2-3; D unresolved. The germline V and J ends were trimmed by 5 bases and 6 bases, with 12 bases remaining between them. Per germline, CDR1 SGHTA and CDR2 FQGNSA. This CDR3 region has 13 residues. In nucleotides, the CDR3 is TGTGCCAGCAGCGTTAATGAGGCGGATACGCAGTATTTT. It is translated as CASSVNEADTQYF.

This clone was observed a few times. This chain joins TRBV20-1 and TRBJ2-1; D not resolved. The ends were cut back, 6 bases at V and 7 bases at J, with 10 bases in the middle. Germline V gene sequence: CDR1 DFQATT, CDR2 SNEGSKA (reference sequence). The CDR3 extends over 11 amino acids. CDR3 loop: CSAQRPNEQFF. In nucleotides, the CDR3 is TGCAGTGCCCAGCGACCAAATGAGCAGTTCTTC.

The rearrangement joins TRBV2 to TRBJ2-5, with TRBD2 identical over 11 bases. In germline, CDR1 is SNHLY, CDR2 FYNNEI. The CDR3 is 15 amino acids. V was pared by 2 bases and J by 5 bases, with 4 bases of the junction left unmatched. CDR3 amino acids: CASSETSGSRETQYF. The CDR3 bases are TGTGCCAGCAGTGAAACTAGCGGGAGTCGGGAGACCCAGTACTTC.

A single count supports this clone. The rearrangement links TRBV7-8 to TRBJ2-7, with a weak D call TRBD2 (5 bases). Germline-derived CDR1 and CDR2 are SGHVS and FQNEAQ. V was pared by 5 bases and J by 2 bases, with 10 bases between. The CDR3 runs 13 residues. Written as DNA, the CDR3 is TGTGCCAGCAGCATCCTAGCTACCTACGAGCAGTACTTC. Translated: CASSILATYEQYF.

Only a few counts were recorded for this clone. The junction differs from germline at one of its ends, possibly a read error. The chain uses TRBV2 and TRBJ2-7; 7 bases match TRBD1. CDR3 length: 18 amino acids. CDR1 and CDR2 (germline): SNHLY, FYNNEI. CDR3 protein: CASGERTPWIGQAHEQYF. Here the CDR3 DNA reads TGTGCCAGCGGTGAACGGACCCCCTGGATAGGACAGGCCCACGAGCAGTACTTC.

The chain is built from TRBV5-1 and TRBJ2-7, with D perhaps matching TRBD2 (6 bases). V was clipped by 4 bases and J by 6 bases, with 20 bases between them. CDR3 length: 15 amino acids. Germline V gene lookup returns CDR1 SGHRS and CDR2 YFSETQ. In DNA, the CDR3 is TGCGCCAGCAGCAACCCCGGGACTCCGCCTTTCGAGCAGTACTTC. The encoded protein is CASSNPGTPPFEQYF. Full variable domain (outside the CDR3, taken from reference TRBV5-1 and TRBJ2-7): KAGVTQTPRYLIKTRGQQVTLSCSPISGHRSVSWYQQTPGQGLQFLFEYFSETQRNKGNFPGRFSGRQFSNSRSEMNVSTLELGDSALYLCASSNPGTPPFEQYFGPGTRLTVT.

This sequence joins TRBV6-5 and TRBJ2-1, with D perhaps matching TRBD2 (6 bases). Trimming took 6 bases from V and 9 from J, leaving 12 bases between them. This CDR3 is built from 12 residues. Germline CDR1 is MNHEY and CDR2 is SVGAGI. CDR3 DNA: TGTGCCAGCAGAAACCTGGGGGGTGAGCAGTTCTTC. This sequence encodes CASRNLGGEQFF.

V gene TRBV5-6 combines with J gene TRBJ1-2; the match to TRBD1 covers 7 bases. V lost 4 bases and J lost 8; bases outside the gene matches: 14. The CDR3 sequence is 15 residues long. Germline assignment: CDR1 SGHDT and CDR2 YYEEEE. The CDR3, as DNA: TGTGCCAGCAGCCGACGGACAGGCAGTTTCGGCGGCTACACCTTC. Amino acid sequence: CASSRRTGSFGGYTF.

This sequence joins TRBV25-1 and TRBJ1-1; D is unclear. The CDR3 sequence is 13 residues long. V was shortened by 4 bases and J by 1 base, with 7 bases between the two germline ends. Germline V gives CDR1 MGHDK, CDR2 SYGVNS. In nucleotides, the CDR3 is TGTGCCAGCAGTGGATACAGGAACACTGAAGCTTTCTTT. Translating it yields CASSGYRNTEAFF.